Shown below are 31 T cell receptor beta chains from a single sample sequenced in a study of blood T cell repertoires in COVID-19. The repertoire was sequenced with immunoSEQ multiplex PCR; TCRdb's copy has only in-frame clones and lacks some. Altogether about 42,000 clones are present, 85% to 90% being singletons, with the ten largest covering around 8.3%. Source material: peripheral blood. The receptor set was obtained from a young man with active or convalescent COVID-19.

The CDR3 DNA reads as TGTGCCAGCAGTGCCCAACGCGGGATTATCAATCAGCCCCAGCATTTT. Translating it yields CASSAQRGIINQPQHF. The chain joins TRBV27 to TRBJ1-5; D ambiguous. The V end was cut by 5 bases, the J end by 3 bases, with 17 bases between. Per the germline V gene, CDR1 is MNHEY and CDR2 is SMNVEV (reference sequence). The CDR3 is made up of 16 amino acids.

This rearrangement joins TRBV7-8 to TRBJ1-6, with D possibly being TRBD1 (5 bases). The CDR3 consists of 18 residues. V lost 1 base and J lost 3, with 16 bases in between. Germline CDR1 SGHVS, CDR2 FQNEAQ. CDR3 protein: CASSLGGSRQYYNSPLHF. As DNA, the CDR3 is TGTGCCAGCAGCTTAGGGGGTAGTAGACAGTACTATAATTCACCCCTCCACTTT.

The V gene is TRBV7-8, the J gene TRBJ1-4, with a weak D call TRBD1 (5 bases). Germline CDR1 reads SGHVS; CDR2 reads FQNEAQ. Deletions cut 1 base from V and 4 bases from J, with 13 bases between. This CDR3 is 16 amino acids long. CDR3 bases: TGTGCCAGCAGCTTAGGGAGACAGAATCTTAATGAAAAACTGTTTTTT. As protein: CASSLGRQNLNEKLFF.

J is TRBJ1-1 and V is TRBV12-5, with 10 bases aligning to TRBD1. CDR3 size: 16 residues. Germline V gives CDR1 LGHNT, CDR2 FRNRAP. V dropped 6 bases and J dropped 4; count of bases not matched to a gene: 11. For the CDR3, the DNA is TGTGCTAGTGGCCTGGGGACAGGGGCAAGGGGCACTGAAGCTTTCTTT. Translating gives CASGLGTGARGTEAFF.

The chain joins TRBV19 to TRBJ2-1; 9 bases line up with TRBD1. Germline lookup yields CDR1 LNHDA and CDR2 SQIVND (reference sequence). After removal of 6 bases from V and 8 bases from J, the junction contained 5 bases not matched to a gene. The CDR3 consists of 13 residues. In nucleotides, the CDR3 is TGTGCCAGTAGGTACAGGGGGCGGGATGAGCAGTTCTTC. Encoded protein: CASRYRGRDEQFF.

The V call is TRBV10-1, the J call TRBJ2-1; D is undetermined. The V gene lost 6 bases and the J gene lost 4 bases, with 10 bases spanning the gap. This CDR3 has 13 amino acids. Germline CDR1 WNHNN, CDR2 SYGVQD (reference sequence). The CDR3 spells CASSLLRYNEQFF. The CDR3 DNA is TGCGCCAGCAGCCTACTTCGTTACAATGAGCAGTTCTTC.

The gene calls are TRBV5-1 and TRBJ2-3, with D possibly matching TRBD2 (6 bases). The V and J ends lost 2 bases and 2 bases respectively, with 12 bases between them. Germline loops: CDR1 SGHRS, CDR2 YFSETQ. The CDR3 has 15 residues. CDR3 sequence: CASSFSGAFTDTQYF. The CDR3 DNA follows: TGCGCCAGCAGCTTTAGCGGAGCCTTCACAGATACGCAGTATTTT.

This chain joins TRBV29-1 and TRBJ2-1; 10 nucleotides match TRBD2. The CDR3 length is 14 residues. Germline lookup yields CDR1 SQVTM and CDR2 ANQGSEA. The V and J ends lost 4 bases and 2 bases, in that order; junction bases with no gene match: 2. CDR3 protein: CSVASGRAYNEQFF. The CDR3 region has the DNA TGCAGCGTTGCGAGCGGGAGGGCCTACAATGAGCAGTTCTTC.

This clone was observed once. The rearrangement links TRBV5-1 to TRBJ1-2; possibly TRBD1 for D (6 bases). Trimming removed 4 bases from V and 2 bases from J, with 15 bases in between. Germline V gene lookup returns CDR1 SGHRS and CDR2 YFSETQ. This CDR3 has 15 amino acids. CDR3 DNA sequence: TGCGCCAGCAGCGTAGGGGACACTCCAAACTATGGCTACACCTTC. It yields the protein CASSVGDTPNYGYTF.

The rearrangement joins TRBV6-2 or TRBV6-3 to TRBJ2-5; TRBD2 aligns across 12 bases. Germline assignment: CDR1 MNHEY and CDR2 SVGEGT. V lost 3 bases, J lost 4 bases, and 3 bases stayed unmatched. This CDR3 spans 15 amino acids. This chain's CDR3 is CASSYLAGGRETQYF. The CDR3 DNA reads TGTGCCAGCAGTTATCTAGCGGGGGGGCGAGAGACCCAGTACTTC.

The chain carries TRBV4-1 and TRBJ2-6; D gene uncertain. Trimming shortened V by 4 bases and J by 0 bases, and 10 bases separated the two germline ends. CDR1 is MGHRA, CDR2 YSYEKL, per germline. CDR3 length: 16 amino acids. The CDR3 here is CASSRTAPSGANVLTF. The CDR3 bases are TGCGCCAGCAGCCGTACAGCACCCTCTGGGGCCAACGTCCTGACTTTC.

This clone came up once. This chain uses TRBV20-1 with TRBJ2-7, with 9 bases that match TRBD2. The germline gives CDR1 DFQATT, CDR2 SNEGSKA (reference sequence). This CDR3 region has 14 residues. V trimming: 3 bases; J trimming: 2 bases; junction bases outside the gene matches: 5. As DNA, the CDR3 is TGCAGTGCTAGTTCCGCTAGCGGGACCTACGAGCAGTACGTC. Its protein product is CSASSASGTYEQYV.

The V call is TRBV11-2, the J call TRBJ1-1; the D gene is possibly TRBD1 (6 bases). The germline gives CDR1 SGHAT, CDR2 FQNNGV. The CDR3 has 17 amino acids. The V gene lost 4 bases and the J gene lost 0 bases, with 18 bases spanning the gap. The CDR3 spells CASSSRVIGGLNTEAFF. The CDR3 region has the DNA TGTGCCAGCAGCTCCAGGGTTATAGGGGGATTGAACACTGAAGCTTTCTTT.

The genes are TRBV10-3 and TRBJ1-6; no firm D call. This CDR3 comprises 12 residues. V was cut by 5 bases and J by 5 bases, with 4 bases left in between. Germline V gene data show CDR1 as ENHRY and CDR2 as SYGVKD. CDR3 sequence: CAISRDNSPLHF. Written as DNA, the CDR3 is TGTGCCATCAGTAGAGATAATTCACCCCTCCACTTT.

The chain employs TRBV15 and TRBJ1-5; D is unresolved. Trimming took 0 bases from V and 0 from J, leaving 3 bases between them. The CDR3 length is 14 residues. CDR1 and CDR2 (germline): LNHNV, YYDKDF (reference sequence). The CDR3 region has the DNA TGTGCCACCAGCAGAGACGTTAGCAATCAGCCCCAGCATTTT. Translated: CATSRDVSNQPQHF. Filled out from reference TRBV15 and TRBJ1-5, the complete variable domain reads DAMVIQNPRYQVTQFGKPVTLSCSQTLNHNVMYWYQQKSSQAPKLLFHYYDKDFNNEADTPDNFQSRRPNTSFCFLDIRSPGLGDTAMYLCATSRDVSNQPQHFGDGTRLSIL.

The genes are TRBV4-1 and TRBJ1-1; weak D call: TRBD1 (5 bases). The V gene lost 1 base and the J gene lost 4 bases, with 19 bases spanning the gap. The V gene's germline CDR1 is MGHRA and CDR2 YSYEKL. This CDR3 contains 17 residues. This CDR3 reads CASSQGYGGAEGTEAFF. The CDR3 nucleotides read TGCGCCAGCAGCCAAGGGTATGGTGGGGCGGAGGGCACTGAAGCTTTCTTT.

The CDR3 nucleotides read TGTGCCAGCAGTTTAGGGCAGGGGACTGAAGCTTTCTTT. Its translation: CASSLGQGTEAFF. The rearrangement joins TRBV12-3 or TRBV12-4 to TRBJ1-1; D is possibly TRBD1 (6 bases). The length of the CDR3 is 13 residues. V lost 1 base and J lost 5, with 8 bases in between.

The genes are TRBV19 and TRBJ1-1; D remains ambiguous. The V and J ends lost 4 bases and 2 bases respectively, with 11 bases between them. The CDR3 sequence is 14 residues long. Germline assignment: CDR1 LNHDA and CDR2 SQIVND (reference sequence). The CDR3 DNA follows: TGTGCCAGTAGTACCGTCAGTATTAACACTGAAGCTTTCTTT. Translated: CASSTVSINTEAFF. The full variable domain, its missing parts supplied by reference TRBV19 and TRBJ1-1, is DGGITQSPKYLFRKEGQNVTLSCEQNLNHDAMYWYRQDPGQGLRLIYYSQIVNDFQKGDIAEGYSVSREKKESFPLTVTSAQKNPTAFYLCASSTVSINTEAFFGQGTRLTVV.

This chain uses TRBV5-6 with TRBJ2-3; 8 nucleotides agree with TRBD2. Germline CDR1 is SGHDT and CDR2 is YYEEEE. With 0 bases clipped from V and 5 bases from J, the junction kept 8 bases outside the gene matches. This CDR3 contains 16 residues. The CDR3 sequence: CASSLGRGGRKDTQYF. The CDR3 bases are TGTGCCAGCAGCTTGGGTCGCGGGGGGAGGAAAGATACGCAGTATTTT. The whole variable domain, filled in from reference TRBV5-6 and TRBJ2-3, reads DAGVTQSPTHLIKTRGQQVTLRCSPKSGHDTVSWYQQALGQGPQFIFQYYEEEERQRGNFPDRFSGHQFPNYSSELNVNALLLGDSALYLCASSLGRGGRKDTQYFGPGTRLTVL.

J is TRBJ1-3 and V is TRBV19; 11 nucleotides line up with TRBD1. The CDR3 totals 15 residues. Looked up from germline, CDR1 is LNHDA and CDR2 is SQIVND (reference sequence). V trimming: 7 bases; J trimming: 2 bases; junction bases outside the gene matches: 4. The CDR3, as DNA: TGTGCCAGTAACGCGGGACAGGGGGCTGGAAACACCATATATTTT. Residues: CASNAGQGAGNTIYF.

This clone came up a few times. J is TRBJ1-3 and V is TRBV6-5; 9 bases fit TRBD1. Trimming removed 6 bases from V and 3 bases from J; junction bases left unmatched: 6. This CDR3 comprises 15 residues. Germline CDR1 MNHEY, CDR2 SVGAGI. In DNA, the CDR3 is TGTGCCAGCAGAAGGGACAGGGTAGATGGAAACACCATATATTTT. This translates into CASRRDRVDGNTIYF.

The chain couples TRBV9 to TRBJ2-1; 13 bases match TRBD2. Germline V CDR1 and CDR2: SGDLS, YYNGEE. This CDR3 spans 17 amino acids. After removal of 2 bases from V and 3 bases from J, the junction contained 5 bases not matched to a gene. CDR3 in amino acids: CASSVGLAGANYNEQFF. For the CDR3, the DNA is TGTGCCAGCAGCGTCGGACTAGCGGGGGCCAACTACAATGAGCAGTTCTTC.

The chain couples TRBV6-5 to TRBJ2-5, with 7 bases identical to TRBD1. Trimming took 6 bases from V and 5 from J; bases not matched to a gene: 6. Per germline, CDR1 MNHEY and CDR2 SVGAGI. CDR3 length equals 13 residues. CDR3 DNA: TGTGCCAGCAGGAGGGCCAGGGGGGAGACCCAGTACTTC. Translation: CASRRARGETQYF.

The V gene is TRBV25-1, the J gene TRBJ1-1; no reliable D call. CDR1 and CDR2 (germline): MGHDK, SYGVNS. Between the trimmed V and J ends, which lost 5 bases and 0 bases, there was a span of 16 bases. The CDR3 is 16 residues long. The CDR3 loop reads CASSSQERALNTEAFF. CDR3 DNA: TGTGCCAGCAGTTCCCAGGAGAGGGCCCTGAACACTGAAGCTTTCTTT.

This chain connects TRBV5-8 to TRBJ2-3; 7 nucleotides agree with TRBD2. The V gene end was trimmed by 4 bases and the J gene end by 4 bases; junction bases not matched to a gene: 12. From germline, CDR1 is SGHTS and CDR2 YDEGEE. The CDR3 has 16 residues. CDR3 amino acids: CASSHGEGMRADTQYF. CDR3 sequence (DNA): TGTGCCAGCAGCCACGGGGAGGGGATGCGGGCAGATACGCAGTATTTT.

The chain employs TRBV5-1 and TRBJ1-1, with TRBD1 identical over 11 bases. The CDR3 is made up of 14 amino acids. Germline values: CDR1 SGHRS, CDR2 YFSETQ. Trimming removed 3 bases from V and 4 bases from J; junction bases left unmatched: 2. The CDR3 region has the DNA TGCGCCAGCAGCTCGGACAGGGGGCTCACTGAAGCTTTCTTT. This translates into CASSSDRGLTEAFF.

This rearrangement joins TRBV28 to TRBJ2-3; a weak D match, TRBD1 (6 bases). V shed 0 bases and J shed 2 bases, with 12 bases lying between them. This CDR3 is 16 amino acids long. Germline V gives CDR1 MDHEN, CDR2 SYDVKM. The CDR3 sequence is CASSLWGAGATDTQYF. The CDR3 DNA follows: TGTGCCAGCAGTTTATGGGGGGCCGGAGCCACAGATACGCAGTATTTT. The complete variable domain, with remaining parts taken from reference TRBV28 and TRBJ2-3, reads DVKVTQSSRYLVKRTGEKVFLECVQDMDHENMFWYRQDPGLGLRLIYFSYDVKMKEKGDIPEGYSVSREKKERFSLILESASTNQTSMYLCASSLWGAGATDTQYFGPGTRLTVL.

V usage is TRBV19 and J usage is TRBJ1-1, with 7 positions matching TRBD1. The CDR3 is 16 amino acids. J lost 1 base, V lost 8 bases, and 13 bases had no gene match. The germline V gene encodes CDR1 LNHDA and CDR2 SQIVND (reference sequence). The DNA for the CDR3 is TGTGCCAGTTTTAGGGACAGCACCACCAAGAACACTGAAGCTTTCTTT. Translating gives CASFRDSTTKNTEAFF.

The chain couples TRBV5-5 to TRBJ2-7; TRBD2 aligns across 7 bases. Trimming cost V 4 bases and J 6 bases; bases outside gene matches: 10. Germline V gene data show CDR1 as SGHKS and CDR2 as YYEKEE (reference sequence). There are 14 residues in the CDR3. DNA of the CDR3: TGTGCCAGCAGCACTGCGAGCGGGACGCCCGAGCAGTACGTC. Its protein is CASSTASGTPEQYV.

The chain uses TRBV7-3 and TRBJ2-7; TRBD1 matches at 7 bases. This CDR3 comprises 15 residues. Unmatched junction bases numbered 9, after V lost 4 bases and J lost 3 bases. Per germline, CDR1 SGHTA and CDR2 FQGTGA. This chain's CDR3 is CASSSQKGAVYEQYF. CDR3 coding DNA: TGTGCCAGCAGCTCCCAGAAGGGGGCTGTCTACGAGCAGTACTTC.

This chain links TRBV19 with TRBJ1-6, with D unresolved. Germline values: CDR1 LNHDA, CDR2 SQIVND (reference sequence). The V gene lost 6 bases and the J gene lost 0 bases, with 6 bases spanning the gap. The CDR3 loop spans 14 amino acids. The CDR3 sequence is CASRSSSYNSPLHF. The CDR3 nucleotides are TGTGCCAGTAGATCGAGCTCCTATAATTCACCCCTCCACTTT.